This record concerns one TCR beta chain sequence. This sample is part of a study of blood T cells in healthy people across ages. PBMCs, at least 6.5 million per sample, were isolated. For the second PCR, which ran for about 6 to 11 cycles, a sample-barcoded 5' primer and a J-beta primer mix were used. There were at least 2.5 million CDR3-containing paired-end reads obtained from each sample. TCRdb re-analysed the 5' RACE reads in MiXCR, keeping a single row per CDR3 protein. The sample records around 1,600,000 distinct CDR3 sequences, about 42% being singletons. The V gene's germline CDR1 is SGDLS and CDR2 YYNGEE. Losses at the gene ends were 3 bases for V and 0 bases for J; bases not matched to a gene: 6. This CDR3 has 17 residues.

Material: blood. The rearrangement joins TRBV9 to TRBJ2-1; 10 bases are a match to TRBD2. The source is a woman between 18 and 30 years old in good health. The DNA for the CDR3 is TGTGCCAGCAGCGCGCCACTAGCGGGGAGCTCCTACAATGAGCAGTTCTTC. This sequence encodes CASSAPLAGSSYNEQFF.